This T cell receptor (beta chain) emerged from a study of regulatory T cells in long-lasting Graves disease. This CDR3 is built from 16 residues. CDR1 SGDLS and CDR2 YYNGEE come from the germline V gene. V lost 4 bases and J lost 0; bases outside the gene matches: 7. Time point here: newly diagnosed GD, antithyroid drugs for less than 3 months. PBMC RNA was the source of the TCR library. Concerning this clonotype itself: Antigen unknown.

Construction of the TCR beta libraries employed iRepertoire HTBI primers in conjunction with Arm-PCR of CDR3 regions. TCRdb reprocessed the multiplex PCR reads via MiXCR and lists one record per CDR3 protein. This sample carries about 620,000 distinct CDR3 sequences, about 15% of them seen once, and the ten largest clones take 18%. General study points: Persistent cases of Graves' showed reduced TCR diversity relative to newly diagnosed patients.

These data were likewise used in another study, on T cells in Graves' hyperthyroidism and ophthalmopathy. As reported in that work: Patients aged 18 to 65 had newly diagnosed hyperthyroidism of under 2 months' duration.

The chain carries TRBV9 and TRBJ2-4; TRBD2 matches 7 bases. The starting material was peripheral blood mononuclear cells (PBMCs), obtained at new diagnosis, from a patient treated with antithyroid drugs. This clonotype originated in a woman aged 25 to 39 with Graves disease. The CDR3 here is CASSPWEGGAKNIQYF. CDR3 nucleotide sequence: TGTGCCAGCAGCCCTTGGGAGGGAGGAGCCAAAAACATTCAGTACTTC.